This section outlines one TCR beta chain sequence together with its context. Its cognate antigen has yet to be identified. No per-base quality is available; no much larger clone lies one base away. The data were obtained in a study of control samples from healthy donors and cancer patients (dated by TCRdb to about 2020). Library preparation was by the immunoSEQ multiplex PCR assay. Imported from immuneACCESS, the table was reduced by TCRdb to in-frame sequences with V and J called. These copies leave out some clones; in studies compared against another copy, an unresolved V gene accounts for under half, and the cause of the remainder is not known. The sample table records approximately 150,000 clones; around 90% of these occur just once. The biggest ten clones account for 3.2% of the sample. This TCR derives from a man aged 25 to 40 in good health. Source material: blood.

CDR3 loop: CASTRRLAGGHSNEQFF. At the DNA level, the sequence is TGTGCCAGTACCAGAAGATTAGCGGGGGGGCACTCCAATGAGCAGTTCTTC. The rearranged segments are TRBV19 and TRBJ2-1, and 11 bases in between align with TRBD2. Based on the germline V gene (reference sequence), the CDR1 and CDR2 sequences are LNHDA and SQIVND. Relative to germline, V is missing 7 bases and J is missing 6 bases, with 14 bases of the junction outside any gene match. The CDR3 spans 17 residues, from the cysteine through the phenylalanine. Kept here is only the CDR3 DNA, which spans 51 bases and is read in frame from base 1.